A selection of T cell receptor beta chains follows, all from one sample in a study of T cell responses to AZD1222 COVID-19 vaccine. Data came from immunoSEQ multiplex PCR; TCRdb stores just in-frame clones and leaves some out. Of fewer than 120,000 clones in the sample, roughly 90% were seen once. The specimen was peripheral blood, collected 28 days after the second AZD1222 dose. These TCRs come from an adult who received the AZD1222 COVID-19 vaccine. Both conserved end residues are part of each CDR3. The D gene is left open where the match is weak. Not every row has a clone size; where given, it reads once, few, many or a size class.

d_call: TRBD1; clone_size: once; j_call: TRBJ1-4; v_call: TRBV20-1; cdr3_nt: TGCAGTGCTAGTCGAGTGACAGGGGATGAAAAACTGTTTTTT; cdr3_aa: CSASRVTGDEKLFF
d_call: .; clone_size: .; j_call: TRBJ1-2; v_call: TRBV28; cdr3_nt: TGTGCCATTCTACCCCCGGGCGCCGCTAACTATGGCTACACCTTC; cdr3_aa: CAILPPGAANYGYTF
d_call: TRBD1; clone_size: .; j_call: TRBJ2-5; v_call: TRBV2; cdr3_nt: TGTGCCAGCAGAACAGGGGTTGAAGAGACCCAGTACTTC; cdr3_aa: CASRTGVEETQYF
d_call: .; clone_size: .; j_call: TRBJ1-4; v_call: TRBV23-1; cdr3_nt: TGCGCCCCCGGTGGGGCACGGGAAAAACTGTTTTTT; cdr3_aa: CAPGGAREKLFF
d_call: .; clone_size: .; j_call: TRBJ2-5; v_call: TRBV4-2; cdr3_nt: TGTGCCAGCAGCAGTGCTAGCGTGAGGGAGACCCAGTACTTC; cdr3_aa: CASSSASVRETQYF
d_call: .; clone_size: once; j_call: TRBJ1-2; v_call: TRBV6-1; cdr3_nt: TGTGCCAGCAGTGAAGCGCTTCTGGTACGGGAGAAAGGAAGGGCTAACTATGGCTACACCTTC; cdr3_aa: CASSEALLVREKGRANYGYTF
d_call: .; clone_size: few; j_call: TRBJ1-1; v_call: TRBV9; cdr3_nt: TGTGCCAGCAAACGGGGGCACGGAAACACTGAAGCTTTCTTT; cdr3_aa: CASKRGHGNTEAFF
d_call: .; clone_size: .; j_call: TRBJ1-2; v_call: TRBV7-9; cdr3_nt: TGTGCCAGCAGTTATAGAGGGACTCTTGCTTATGGCTACACCTTC; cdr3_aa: CASSYRGTLAYGYTF
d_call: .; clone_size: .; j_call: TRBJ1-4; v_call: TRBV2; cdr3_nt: TGTGCCAGCAGTGAAGGTCTCCAGCGGGCTAATGAAAAACTGTTTTTT; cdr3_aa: CASSEGLQRANEKLFF
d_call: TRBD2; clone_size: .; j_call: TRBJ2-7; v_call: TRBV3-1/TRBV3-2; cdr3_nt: TGTGCCAGCAGCCACGCACCTAGCGGGAGCTCCTACGAGCAGTACTTC; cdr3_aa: CASSHAPSGSSYEQYF
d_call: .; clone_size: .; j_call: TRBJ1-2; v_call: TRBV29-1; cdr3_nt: TGCAGCGTTGGGGGTGAGGGCTTCTATGGCTACACCTTC; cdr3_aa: CSVGGEGFYGYTF
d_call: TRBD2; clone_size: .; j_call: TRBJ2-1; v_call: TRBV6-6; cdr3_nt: TGTGCCAGCCTGTCGGGACTAGCGGGATACAATGAGCAGTTCTTC; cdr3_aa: CASLSGLAGYNEQFF
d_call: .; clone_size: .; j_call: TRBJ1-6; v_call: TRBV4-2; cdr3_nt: TGTGCCAGCAGCCAAGATTCCAATTCACCCCTCCACTTT; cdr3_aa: CASSQDSNSPLHF
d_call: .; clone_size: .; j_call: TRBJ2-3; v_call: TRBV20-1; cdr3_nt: TGCAGTGCTAGTGCCATGGCCCCAGATACGCAGTATTTT; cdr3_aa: CSASAMAPDTQYF
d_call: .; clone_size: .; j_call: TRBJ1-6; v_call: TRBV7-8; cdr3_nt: TGTGCCAGCAGCTTAGTTTCCGGGTTTGGTAATTCACCCCTCCACTTT; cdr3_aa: CASSLVSGFGNSPLHF
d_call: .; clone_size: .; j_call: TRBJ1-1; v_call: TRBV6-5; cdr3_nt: TGTGCCAGCAGTTACTCGAGGGGGACCATGAACACTGAAGCTTTCTTT; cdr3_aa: CASSYSRGTMNTEAFF
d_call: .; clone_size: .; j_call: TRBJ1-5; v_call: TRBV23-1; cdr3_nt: TGCGCCAGCAGTCAGCCGGCCAGCAGGGGCTCGAGGGGGCCCCAGCATTTT; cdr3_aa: CASSQPASRGSRGPQHF
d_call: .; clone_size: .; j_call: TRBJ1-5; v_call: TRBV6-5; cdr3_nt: TGTGCCAGCAGTTACGGGGGGTATAGCAATCAGCCCCAGCATTTT; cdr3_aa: CASSYGGYSNQPQHF
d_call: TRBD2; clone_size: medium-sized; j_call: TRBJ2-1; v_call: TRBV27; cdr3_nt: TGTGCCAGCAGTCCGGGACTAGCGGGAGGGGGGTCCTACAATGAGCAGTTCTTC; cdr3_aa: CASSPGLAGGGSYNEQFF
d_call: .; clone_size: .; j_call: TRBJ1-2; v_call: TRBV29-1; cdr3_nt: TGCAGCGTAGGGACCGACCTGTCGGTCACCTTC; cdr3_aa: CSVGTDLSVTF
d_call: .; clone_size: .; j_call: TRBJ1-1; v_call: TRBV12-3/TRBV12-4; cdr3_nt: TGTGCCAGCAGTTTACATGGTTCGGAAGCTTTCTTT; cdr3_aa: CASSLHGSEAFF
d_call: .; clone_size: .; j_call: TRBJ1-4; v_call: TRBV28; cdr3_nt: TGTGCCAGCAGTTTTCAAGGAATAGGAACTAATGAAAAACTGTTTTTT; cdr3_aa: CASSFQGIGTNEKLFF
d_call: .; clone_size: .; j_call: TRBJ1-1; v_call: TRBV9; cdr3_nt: TGTGCCAGCAGCGTAAACGGGGGGAGTCGGACTGAAGCTTTCTTT; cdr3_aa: CASSVNGGSRTEAFF
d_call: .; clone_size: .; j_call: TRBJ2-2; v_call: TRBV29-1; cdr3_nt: TGCAGCGTAGGACAATTCGAAGTAGGGGAGCTGTTTTTT; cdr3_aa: CSVGQFEVGELFF
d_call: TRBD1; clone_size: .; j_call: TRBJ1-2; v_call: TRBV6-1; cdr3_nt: TGTGCCAGCAGTGAAAAGGGACAGGGGAGTGGGAACTATGGCTACACCTTC; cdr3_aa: CASSEKGQGSGNYGYTF